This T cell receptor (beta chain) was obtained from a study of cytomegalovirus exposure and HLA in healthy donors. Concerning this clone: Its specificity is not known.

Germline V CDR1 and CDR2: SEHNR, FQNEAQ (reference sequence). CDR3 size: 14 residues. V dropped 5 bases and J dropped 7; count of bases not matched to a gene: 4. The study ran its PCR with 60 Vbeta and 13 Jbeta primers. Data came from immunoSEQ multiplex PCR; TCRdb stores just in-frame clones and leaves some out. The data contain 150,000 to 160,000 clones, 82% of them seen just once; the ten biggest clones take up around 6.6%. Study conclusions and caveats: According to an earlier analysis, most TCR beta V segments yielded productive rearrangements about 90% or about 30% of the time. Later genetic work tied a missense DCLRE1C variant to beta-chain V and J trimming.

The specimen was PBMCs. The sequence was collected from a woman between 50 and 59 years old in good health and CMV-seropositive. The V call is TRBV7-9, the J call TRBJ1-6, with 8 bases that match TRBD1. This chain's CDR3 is CASSEGQGNSPLHF. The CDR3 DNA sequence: TGTGCCAGCAGCGAAGGACAGGGAAATTCACCCCTCCACTTT.